The 32 T cell receptor beta chains in this list originate from one sample, sequenced in a study of read filtering for tumor transcriptome and immune sequencing. This library used around 400 ng RNA and molecular barcoded adaptors spanning alpha/delta and beta/gamma chains. TCRdb re-analysed the reads in MiXCR, keeping a single row per CDR3 protein. The sample has roughly 18,000 distinct CDR3 sequences, over 20% seen once. The specimen sequenced was a population of CD138-negative cells sorted from bone marrow. All receptors derive from a donor aged 40 or over with multiple myeloma.

The table lists this clonotype with many counts. The chain combines TRBV6-2 or TRBV6-3 with TRBJ2-3, with 9 nucleotides matching TRBD2. Germline-derived CDR1 and CDR2 are MNHEY and SVGEGT. The CDR3 covers 14 residues. V trimming: 10 bases; J trimming: 3 bases; junction bases outside the gene matches: 8. CDR3 sequence reads: CAISISGSTDTQYF. Written as DNA, the CDR3 is TGTGCCATCTCCATTAGCGGGAGTACAGATACGCAGTATTTT.

This clonotype was observed at least ten times. V gene TRBV28 combines with J gene TRBJ2-7; perhaps TRBD1 as D (6 bases). V was cut by 5 bases and J by 5 bases, with 16 bases left in between. Per germline, CDR1 MDHEN and CDR2 SYDVKM. CDR3 length: 14 amino acids. CDR3 sequence: CASSLPTGLHEQYF. CDR3 bases: TGTGCCAGCAGTCTCCCGACAGGACTTCACGAGCAGTACTTC.

Comment on this clonotype: A read error likely explains this, since a far larger clone differs by one base. The chain links TRBV7-2 to TRBJ2-7, with TRBD2 as a possible D gene (5 bases). The CDR3 loop spans 15 amino acids. Trimming removed 1 base at V and 2 bases at J, with 12 bases between. Per germline, CDR1 SGHTA and CDR2 FQGNSA. The CDR3 loop is CASSLGTGTAYEQYF. Here the CDR3 DNA reads TGTGCCAGCAGCTTAGGGACTGGAACGGCCTACGAGCAGTACTTC. The entire variable domain, with the rest obtained from reference TRBV7-2 and TRBJ2-7, is as follows: GAGVSQSPSNKVTEKGKDVELRCDPISGHTALYWYRQSLGQGLEFLIYFQGNSAPDKSGLPSDRFSAERTGGSVSTLTIQRTQQEDSAVYLCASSLGTGTAYEQYFGPGTRLTVT.

In the case of this clonotype: An end of the junction does not agree with germline; a read error may underlie this. The chain carries TRBV29-1 and TRBJ2-1; 7 bases agree with TRBD2. CDR1 SQVTM and CDR2 ANQGSEA come from the germline V gene. This CDR3 comprises 16 residues. CDR3 coding DNA: TGCATCGTTGAAGACCCGACTAGCACCTCCTACAATGAGCAGTTCTTC. This encodes CIVEDPTSTSYNEQFF.

This clonotype was recorded at least ten times. This sequence joins TRBV3-1 and TRBJ2-2, with D unresolved. The V gene lost 4 bases and the J gene lost 6 bases, with 12 bases spanning the gap. The germline V gene has CDR1 LGHDT and CDR2 YNNKEL (reference sequence). The CDR3 has 14 amino acids. The CDR3 DNA follows: TGTGCCAGCAGCCTTCAAGGGCCGGCCGGGGAGCTGTTTTTT. Translated: CASSLQGPAGELFF.

The genes are TRBV5-1 and TRBJ2-1; 16 positions agree with TRBD2. The CDR3 totals 17 residues. V lost 3 bases, J lost 8 bases, and 8 bases stayed unmatched. Germline V gives CDR1 SGHRS, CDR2 YFSETQ. This chain's CDR3 is CASSWGLAGGVPHEQFF. DNA of the CDR3: TGCGCCAGCAGCTGGGGACTAGCGGGAGGGGTTCCCCATGAGCAGTTCTTC.

This clonotype was seen many times. The chain uses TRBV2 and TRBJ1-1; D remains unclear. The CDR3 runs to 13 residues. With 7 bases removed from V and 0 bases from J, the gap between germline ends came to 9 bases. CDR1 SNHLY and CDR2 FYNNEI come from the germline V gene. The CDR3 DNA sequence: TGTGCCAGCACCCTTGGGGTGAACACTGAAGCTTTCTTT. It yields the protein CASTLGVNTEAFF. The full variable domain, completed using reference TRBV2 and TRBJ1-1, is EPEVTQTPSHQVTQMGQEVILRCVPISNHLYFYWYRQILGQKVEFLVSFYNNEISEKSEIFDDQFSVERPDGSNFTLKIRSTKLEDSAMYFCASTLGVNTEAFFGQGTRLTVV.

The chain recombines TRBV28 with TRBJ2-3, with TRBD1 matching 7 bases. Germline CDR1 and CDR2: MDHEN and SYDVKM. After removal of 4 bases from V and 6 bases from J, the junction contained 1 base not matched to a gene. This CDR3 is 12 amino acids long. The CDR3 spells CASSSDRDTQYF. In DNA form, the CDR3 reads TGTGCCAGCAGTTCGGACAGGGATACGCAGTATTTT.

This clonotype was recorded many times. This chain links TRBV7-2 with TRBJ2-3, with D hard to call. The CDR3 extends over 14 amino acids. Germline V gene lookup returns CDR1 SGHTA and CDR2 FQGNSA. V lost 5 bases, J lost 0 bases, and 9 bases lay in between. Here the CDR3 reads CASSPGFSTDTQYF. CDR3 bases: TGTGCCAGCAGCCCGGGCTTTAGCACAGATACGCAGTATTTT. The full variable domain, with the rest looked up from reference TRBV7-2 and TRBJ2-3, is GAGVSQSPSNKVTEKGKDVELRCDPISGHTALYWYRQSLGQGLEFLIYFQGNSAPDKSGLPSDRFSAERTGGSVSTLTIQRTQQEDSAVYLCASSPGFSTDTQYFGPGTRLTVL.

This clonotype has a count of ten or more. V is TRBV27 and J is TRBJ1-5; D is undetermined. Trimming left V 0 bases short and J 5 bases short, with 14 bases between. This CDR3 region has 16 residues. The V gene's germline CDR1 is MNHEY and CDR2 SMNVEV (reference sequence). The CDR3 loop reads CASSLSSRHDDQPQHF. DNA for the CDR3: TGTGCCAGCAGTTTATCTTCAAGGCATGATGATCAGCCCCAGCATTTT.

Ten or more counts support this clonotype. The V and J genes are TRBV30 and TRBJ1-4; 9 positions match TRBD1. V lost 4 bases and J lost 4; bases outside the gene matches: 1. Germline V lookup: CDR1 GTSNPN, CDR2 SVGIG (reference sequence). CDR3 length: 13 amino acids. CDR3 amino acids: CAWKGQGNEKLFF. CDR3 DNA: TGTGCCTGGAAGGGACAGGGTAATGAAAAACTGTTTTTT. The whole variable domain, remainder taken from reference TRBV30 and TRBJ1-4, is SQTIHQWPATLVQPVGSPLSLECTVEGTSNPNLYWYRQAAGRGLQLLFYSVGIGQISSEVPQNLSASRPQDRQFILSSKKLLLSDSGFYLCAWKGQGNEKLFFGSGTQLSVL.

This clonotype was picked up a small number of times. Given a much more abundant clone one base away, this may be a read error. The chain has TRBV12-3 or TRBV12-4 and TRBJ2-1; D unclear. The CDR3 totals 14 residues. This CDR3 is CASGFARIHNEQFF. For the CDR3, the DNA is TGTGCCAGCGGTTTTGCCCGAATCCACAATGAGCAGTTCTTC.

The gene calls are TRBV6-2 or TRBV6-3 and TRBJ1-5; 9 nucleotides agree with TRBD1. Germline-derived CDR1 and CDR2 are MNHEY and SVGEGT. J was trimmed by 2 bases and V by 2 bases; bases with no gene match: 10. The CDR3 covers 18 residues. The CDR3 DNA reads as TGTGCCAGCAGTTACAGTGGACAGGGGAGTAGGGGCAATCAGCCCCAGCATTTT. Translated: CASSYSGQGSRGNQPQHF.

This clonotype was counted at least ten times. The chain combines TRBV27 with TRBJ2-7, with D possibly matching TRBD2 (5 bases). This CDR3 contains 15 residues. V shed 5 bases and J shed 0 bases, with 14 bases lying between them. Germline CDR1 and CDR2: MNHEY and SMNVEV (reference sequence). DNA for the CDR3: TGTGCCAGCAGTCAAGGACTGGCTGCCTCCTACGAGCAGTACTTC. This translates into CASSQGLAASYEQYF.

The chain carries TRBV7-2 and TRBJ2-5, with 8 nucleotides matching TRBD2. Looked up from germline, CDR1 is SGHTA and CDR2 is FQGNSA. This CDR3 spans 15 amino acids. Trimming at V came to 3 bases and at J to 3 bases, leaving 6 bases not matched to a gene. CDR3 sequence reads: CASSFSGRVKETQYF. CDR3 sequence (DNA): TGTGCCAGCAGCTTCAGCGGGAGAGTCAAAGAGACCCAGTACTTC.

In its sample, this clonotype ranks as medium-sized. This chain connects TRBV20-1 to TRBJ2-7; D could derive from TRBD1 or TRBD2 (5 bases each). Germline values: CDR1 DFQATT, CDR2 SNEGSKA (reference sequence). The CDR3 consists of 15 residues. V lost 3 bases, J lost 2 bases, and 17 bases lay in between. The CDR3 is CSARGETESPYEQYF. CDR3 in DNA: TGCAGTGCTAGGGGGGAGACAGAATCTCCCTACGAGCAGTACTTC.

The chain combines TRBV6-2 or TRBV6-3 with TRBJ2-3; D is unclear. V lost 2 bases and J 7 bases, leaving 7 bases between the germline ends. The CDR3 consists of 12 residues. Germline V lookup: CDR1 MNHEY, CDR2 SVGEGT. The CDR3 spells CASSYGDNTQYF. CDR3 sequence (DNA): TGTGCCAGCAGTTACGGGGATAATACGCAGTATTTT.

This clonotype was counted only a few times. The chain links TRBV28 to TRBJ2-7, with TRBD1 matching over 8 bases. Trimming at V came to 4 bases and at J to 3 bases, leaving 5 bases not matched to a gene. CDR1 MDHEN and CDR2 SYDVKM come from the germline V gene. This CDR3 is 14 amino acids long. CDR3 in DNA: TGTGCCAGCAGTTCCTCTGGACAGGGCTACGAGCAGTACTTC. As protein: CASSSSGQGYEQYF.

The chain carries TRBV19 and TRBJ2-7, with unresolved D. V was pared by 5 bases and J by 3 bases, with 20 bases between. From germline, CDR1 is LNHDA and CDR2 SQIVND (reference sequence). This CDR3 is built from 16 residues. CDR3 sequence (DNA): TGTGCCAGTAGTCCCCCCCGCCCGGACGGGCACTACGAGCAGTACTTC. It yields the protein CASSPPRPDGHYEQYF.

In its sample, this clonotype was seen a few times. The chain combines TRBV29-1 with TRBJ2-5; 7 bases fit TRBD1. Trimming removed 5 bases from V and 4 bases from J; junction bases left unmatched: 10. Germline-derived CDR1 and CDR2 are SQVTM and ANQGSEA. CDR3 length: 14 residues. The CDR3 reads CSVSTGVIGETQYF. For the CDR3, the DNA is TGCAGCGTTTCAACAGGGGTTATAGGAGAGACCCAGTACTTC.

The chain links TRBV29-1 to TRBJ2-7; 13 positions match TRBD2. With 5 bases clipped from V and 4 bases from J, the junction kept 17 bases outside the gene matches. This CDR3 has 18 residues. Germline-derived CDR1 and CDR2 are SQVTM and ANQGSEA. The CDR3 sequence: CSVRWAGALAGGLYEQYF. As DNA, the CDR3 is TGCAGCGTTCGATGGGCAGGGGCACTAGCGGGAGGGCTGTACGAGCAGTACTTC.

This clonotype appeared many times. This chain connects TRBV4-1 to TRBJ2-2; TRBD1 matches 9 bases. The CDR3 is 16 residues long. Looked up from germline, CDR1 is MGHRA and CDR2 is YSYEKL. V lost 5 bases and J lost 4; bases outside the gene matches: 8. The DNA for the CDR3 is TGCGCCAGCAGCAGGGAGGGACAGGGTCTCACCGGGGAGCTGTTTTTT. It yields the protein CASSREGQGLTGELFF.

This clonotype has a handful of counts. The genes are TRBV13 and TRBJ1-2; no definite D call. The CDR3 covers 13 residues. CDR1 PRHDT and CDR2 FYEKMQ come from the germline V gene (reference sequence). Trimming removed 0 bases at V and 7 bases at J, with 9 bases between. This CDR3 is CASSLGQLVGYTF. CDR3 nucleotide sequence: TGTGCCAGCAGCTTAGGACAGCTTGTTGGCTACACCTTC.

Sample share makes this clonotype medium-sized. This chain joins TRBV28 and TRBJ2-2; D is unresolved. Germline V CDR1 and CDR2: MDHEN, SYDVKM. Trimming took off 6 bases at V and 0 bases at J, with 17 bases between the two ends. There are 17 residues in the CDR3. CDR3 nucleotides: TGTGCCAGCAGACTCCTCAAAGTAGATGCGAACACCGGGGAGCTGTTTTTT. Protein: CASRLLKVDANTGELFF.

This clonotype is termed medium-sized (0.01 to 0.1%). The chain joins TRBV14 to TRBJ2-2; D remains ambiguous. This CDR3 comprises 14 residues. V was cut by 4 bases and J by 6 bases, with 12 bases left in between. CDR1 and CDR2 from the germline V gene are SGHDN and FVKESK. The CDR3 region has the DNA TGTGCCAGCAGCCCGCGTTTTTTATCCGGGGAGCTGTTTTTT. This gives the protein CASSPRFLSGELFF. Full variable domain (missing parts from reference TRBV14 and TRBJ2-2): EAGVTQFPSHSVIEKGQTVTLRCDPISGHDNLYWYRRVMGKEIKFLLHFVKESKQDESGMPNNRFLAERTGGTYSTLKVQPAELEDSGVYFCASSPRFLSGELFFGEGSRLTVL.

At least ten counts were recorded for this clonotype. The V call is TRBV5-4, the J call TRBJ2-5; 7 nucleotides agree with TRBD2. The CDR3 loop spans 13 amino acids. The V and J ends lost 3 bases and 5 bases, in that order; junction bases with no gene match: 4. Germline V gene sequence: CDR1 SGHNT, CDR2 YYREEE (reference sequence). For the CDR3, the DNA is TGTGCCAGCAGCTCGGGGGGTAGGGAGACCCAGTACTTC. It specifies CASSSGGRETQYF.

This clonotype was detected ten times or more. The rearrangement links TRBV28 to TRBJ2-3; D unclear. Trimming stripped 8 bases from V and 1 base from J, with 7 bases between. Germline lookup yields CDR1 MDHEN and CDR2 SYDVKM. This CDR3 is built from 12 residues. The CDR3 loop is CASFRGTDTQYF. Here the CDR3 DNA reads TGTGCCAGCTTTCGGGGCACAGATACGCAGTATTTT.

This clonotype was picked up many times. V gene TRBV5-1 combines with J gene TRBJ2-7; D gene uncertain. The germline CDR1 and CDR2 sequences are SGHRS and YFSETQ. The CDR3 consists of 11 residues. The V end lost 0 bases, the J end lost 6 bases, and 4 bases lay between the germline ends. CDR3 loop: CASSLGGEQYF. The CDR3 region has the DNA TGCGCCAGCAGCTTGGGGGGCGAGCAGTACTTC. The full variable domain, with the rest looked up from reference TRBV5-1 and TRBJ2-7, is KAGVTQTPRYLIKTRGQQVTLSCSPISGHRSVSWYQQTPGQGLQFLFEYFSETQRNKGNFPGRFSGRQFSNSRSEMNVSTLELGDSALYLCASSLGGEQYFGPGTRLTVT.

At least ten counts were recorded for this clonotype. The chain couples TRBV28 to TRBJ2-7, with TRBD2 matching 13 bases. Germline assignment: CDR1 MDHEN and CDR2 SYDVKM. The CDR3 consists of 13 residues. Trimming cost V 8 bases and J 6 bases; bases outside gene matches: 4. The CDR3 loop reads CASRTSGRGEQYF. The CDR3 region has the DNA TGTGCCAGCCGGACTAGCGGGAGAGGCGAGCAGTACTTC.

The gene calls are TRBV4-2 and TRBJ2-1, with D perhaps assigned TRBD1 or TRBD2 (5 bases each). The CDR3 totals 14 residues. V lost 0 bases to trimming and J lost 8 bases, with 11 bases between them. From germline, CDR1 is LGHNA and CDR2 YNFKEQ. Written as DNA, the CDR3 is TGTGCCAGCAGCCAAGATCCGAGGGACCATGAGCAGTTCTTC. Its translation: CASSQDPRDHEQFF.

This clonotype was counted only a few times. The V gene is TRBV7-9, the J gene TRBJ2-5; TRBD2 matches at 11 bases. The CDR3 length is 16 residues. J lost 6 bases, V lost 4 bases, and 10 bases had no gene match. Germline loops: CDR1 SEHNR, CDR2 FQNEAQ (reference sequence). The CDR3 DNA reads TGTGCCAGCAGCTCGATAGCGGGAGGGCCTGGGAAGACCCAGTACTTC. Translation gives CASSSIAGGPGKTQYF.

The sample holds many counts of this clonotype. The chain uses TRBV28 and TRBJ2-3, with 11 bases fitting TRBD2. V lost 1 base, J lost 2 bases, and 14 bases stayed unmatched. The germline gives CDR1 MDHEN, CDR2 SYDVKM. CDR3 length equals 20 residues. CDR3 loop: CASSLYLAGGTIRLTDTQYF. For the CDR3, the DNA is TGTGCCAGCAGTTTATATTTAGCGGGAGGGACGATTCGGCTCACAGATACGCAGTATTTT. Full variable domain (outside the CDR3, taken from reference TRBV28 and TRBJ2-3): DVKVTQSSRYLVKRTGEKVFLECVQDMDHENMFWYRQDPGLGLRLIYFSYDVKMKEKGDIPEGYSVSREKKERFSLILESASTNQTSMYLCASSLYLAGGTIRLTDTQYFGPGTRLTVL.